One T cell receptor (beta chain) is described in this entry. V was clipped by 2 bases and J by 8 bases, with 19 bases between them. Germline V gene data show CDR1 as SEHNR and CDR2 as FQNEAQ (reference sequence). The CDR3 is 16 amino acids. This entry comes from a study of blood T cell repertoires in COVID-19. This table comes from immunoSEQ multiplex PCR, and its TCRdb copy is limited to in-frame clones, with some not included. The repertoire holds a few hundred thousand clones, with over 85% as singletons. This sequence was found in a woman aged 25-40 years who had recovered from COVID-19. Sequencing was performed on PBMCs or T cells enriched from blood (not recorded which). The chain couples TRBV7-9 to TRBJ2-1; TRBD1 might be the D (6 bases). The CDR3 loop reads CASSLHYRDTRDEQFF. The CDR3 DNA is TGTGCCAGCAGCTTACACTACCGGGACACGCGCGATGAGCAGTTCTTC.